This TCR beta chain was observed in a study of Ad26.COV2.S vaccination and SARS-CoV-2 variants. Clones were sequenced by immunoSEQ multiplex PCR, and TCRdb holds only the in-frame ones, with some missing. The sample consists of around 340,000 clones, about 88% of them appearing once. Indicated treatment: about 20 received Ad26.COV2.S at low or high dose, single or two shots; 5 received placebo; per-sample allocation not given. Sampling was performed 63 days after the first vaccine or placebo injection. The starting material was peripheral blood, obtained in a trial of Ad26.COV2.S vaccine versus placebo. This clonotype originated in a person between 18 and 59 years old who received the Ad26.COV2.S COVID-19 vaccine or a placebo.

The CDR3 here is CASRPSGSVTQYF. CDR3 sequence (DNA): TGTGCCAGCAGACCTAGCGGGAGTGTCACCCAGTACTTC. V and J are TRBV28 and TRBJ2-5, with 10 bases matching TRBD2. This CDR3 has 13 residues. V dropped 6 bases and J dropped 8; count of bases not matched to a gene: 6. CDR1 is MDHEN and CDR2 is SYDVKM in the germline V gene.